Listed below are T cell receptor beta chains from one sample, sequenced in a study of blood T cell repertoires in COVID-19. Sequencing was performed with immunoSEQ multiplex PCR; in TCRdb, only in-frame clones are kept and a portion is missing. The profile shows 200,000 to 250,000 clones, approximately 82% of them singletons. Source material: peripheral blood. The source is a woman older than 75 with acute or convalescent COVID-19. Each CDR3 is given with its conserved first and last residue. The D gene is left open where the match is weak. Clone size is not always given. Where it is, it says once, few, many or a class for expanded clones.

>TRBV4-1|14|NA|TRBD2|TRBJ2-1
CASSQREGFNEQFF
TGCGCCAGCAGCCAGCGGGAGGGTTTCAATGAGCAGTTCTTC
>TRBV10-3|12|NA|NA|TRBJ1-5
CAISDRGQPQHF
TGTGCCATCAGTGACAGGGGTCAGCCCCAGCATTTT
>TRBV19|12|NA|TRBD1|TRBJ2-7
CASGQGIYEQYF
TGTGCCAGTGGACAGGGTATCTACGAGCAGTACTTC
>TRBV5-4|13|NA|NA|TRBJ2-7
CASSREYTYEQYF
TGTGCCAGCAGCCGAGAATATACCTACGAGCAGTACTTC
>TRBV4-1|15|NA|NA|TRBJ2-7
CASSQGAGPSGEQYF
TGCGCCAGCAGCCAAGGTGCAGGGCCGTCGGGCGAGCAGTACTTC
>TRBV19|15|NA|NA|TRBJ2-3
CASSISGRGSDTQYF
TGTGCCAGTAGTATTTCGGGCAGGGGATCAGATACGCAGTATTTT
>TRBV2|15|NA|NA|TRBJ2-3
CASRAILRNTDTQYF
TGTGCCAGCAGGGCGATTTTGCGGAACACAGATACGCAGTATTTT
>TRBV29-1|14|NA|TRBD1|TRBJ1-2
CSAAEDRVVGGYTF
TGCAGCGCCGCGGAGGACAGGGTTGTGGGTGGCTACACCTTC
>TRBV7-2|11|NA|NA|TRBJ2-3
CASSSRDTQYF
TGTGCCAGCAGCAGCCGGGACACTCAGTATTTT
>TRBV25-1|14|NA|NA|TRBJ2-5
CASSVGWRQETQYF
TGTGCCAGCAGTGTCGGTTGGAGGCAAGAGACCCAGTACTTC
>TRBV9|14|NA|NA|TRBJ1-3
CASRGREAGNTIYF
TGTGCCAGCAGGGGGCGCGAAGCCGGAAACACCATATATTTT
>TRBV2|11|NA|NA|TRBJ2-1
CASSEGARGFF
TGTGCCAGCAGTGAAGGGGCTAGGGGGTTCTTC
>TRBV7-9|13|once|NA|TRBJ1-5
CASSIDRNQPQHF
TGTGCCAGCAGCATTGACAGAAATCAGCCCCAGCATTTT
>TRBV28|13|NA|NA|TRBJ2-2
CASRASWTGELFF
TGTGCCAGCAGGGCTAGCTGGACCGGGGAGCTGTTTTTT
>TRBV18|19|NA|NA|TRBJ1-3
CASSPRVPDLLRSGNTIYF
TGTGCCAGCTCACCCAGAGTACCGGACTTGTTGCGCTCTGGAAACACCATATATTTT
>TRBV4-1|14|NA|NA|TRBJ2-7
CASSQDENSLPQYF
TGCGCCAGCAGCCAAGATGAGAACAGTCTGCCGCAGTACTTC
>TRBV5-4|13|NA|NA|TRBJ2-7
CASSLAQGNEQYF
TGTGCCAGCAGCTTGGCCCAGGGTAACGAGCAGTACTTC